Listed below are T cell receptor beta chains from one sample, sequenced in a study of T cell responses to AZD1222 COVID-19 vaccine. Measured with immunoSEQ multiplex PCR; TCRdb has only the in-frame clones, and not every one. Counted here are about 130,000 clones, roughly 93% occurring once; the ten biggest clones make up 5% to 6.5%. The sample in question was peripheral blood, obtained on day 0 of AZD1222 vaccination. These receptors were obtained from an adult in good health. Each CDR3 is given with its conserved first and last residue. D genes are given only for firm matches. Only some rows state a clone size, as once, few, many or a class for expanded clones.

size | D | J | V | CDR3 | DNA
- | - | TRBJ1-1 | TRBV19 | CASRTTGIFTEAFF | TGTGCCAGTAGGACAACAGGGATCTTCACTGAAGCTTTCTTT
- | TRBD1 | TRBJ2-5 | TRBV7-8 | CASSPDRVETQYF | TGTGCCAGCAGCCCCGACAGGGTTGAGACCCAGTACTTC
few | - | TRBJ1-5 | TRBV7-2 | CASRSEGGGEQPQHF | TGTGCCAGCAGATCCGAGGGCGGGGGCGAACAGCCCCAGCATTTT
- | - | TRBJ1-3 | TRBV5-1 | CASSLGTPGNTIYF | TGCGCCAGCAGCCTCGGGACGCCTGGAAACACCATATATTTT
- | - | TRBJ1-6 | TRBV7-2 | CASSLRPLYNSPLHF | TGTGCCAGCAGCTTACGGCCACTCTATAATTCACCCCTCCACTTT
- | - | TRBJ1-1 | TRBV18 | CASSPRAGRTEAFF | TGTGCCAGCTCACCAAGGGCAGGGAGGACTGAAGCTTTCTTT
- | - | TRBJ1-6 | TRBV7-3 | CASSLEGSYNSPLHF | TGTGCCAGCAGCTTAGAGGGCTCCTATAATTCACCCCTCCACTTT
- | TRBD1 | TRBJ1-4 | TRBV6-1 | CASSEAGTGPKGLFF | TGTGCCAGCAGTGAAGCGGGGACAGGGCCTAAAGGACTGTTTTTT
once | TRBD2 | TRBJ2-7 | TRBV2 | CASSLSGTYYEQYF | TGTGCCAGCAGTCTTAGCGGGACTTACTACGAGCAGTACTTC
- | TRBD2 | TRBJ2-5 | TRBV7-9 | CASSSAGGSGSGTQYF | TGTGCCAGCAGCTCCGCCGGGGGTAGCGGGAGTGGGACCCAGTACTTC
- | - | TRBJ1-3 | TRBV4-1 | CASSPPGGTPSSGNTIYF | TGCGCCAGCAGCCCCCCCGGGGGAACTCCCAGCTCTGGAAACACCATATATTTT
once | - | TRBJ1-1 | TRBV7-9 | CASSLNRDTEAFF | TGTGCCAGCAGCCTCAACCGGGACACTGAAGCTTTCTTT
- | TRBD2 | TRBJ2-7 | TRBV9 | CASSPSPSGIVGEQYF | TGTGCCAGCAGCCCCTCTCCTAGCGGGATCGTGGGCGAGCAGTACTTC
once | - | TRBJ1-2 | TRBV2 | CASSVPGTNYGYTF | TGTGCCAGCAGTGTGCCAGGGACTAACTATGGCTACACCTTC
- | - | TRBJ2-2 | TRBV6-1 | CASSEPLWQVNTGELFF | TGTGCCAGCAGTGAACCGTTGTGGCAGGTGAACACCGGGGAGCTGTTTTTT
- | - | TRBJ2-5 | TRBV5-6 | CASSLKGGRQETQYF | TGTGCCAGCAGCTTGAAGGGAGGTCGGCAAGAGACCCAGTACTTC
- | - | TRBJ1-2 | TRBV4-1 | CASSQDRGPQGGYTF | TGCGCCAGCAGCCAAGATCGGGGTCCGCAGGGGGGCTACACCTTC
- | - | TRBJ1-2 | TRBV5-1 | CASSLGPTTNYGYTF | TGCGCCAGCAGCTTGGGGCCTACGACTAACTATGGCTACACCTTC
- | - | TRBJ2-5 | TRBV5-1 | CASSLRQTREETQYF | TGCGCCAGCAGTTTAAGACAAACCCGGGAGGAGACCCAGTACTTC
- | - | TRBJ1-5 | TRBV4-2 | CASSQGPAAYSNQPQHF | TGTGCCAGCAGCCAAGGCCCGGCGGCTTATAGCAATCAGCCCCAGCATTTT
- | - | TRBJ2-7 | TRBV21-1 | CASTSVRGREGNYEQYF | TGTGCCAGCACCTCCGTCCGGGGGAGAGAAGGGAACTACGAGCAGTACTTC
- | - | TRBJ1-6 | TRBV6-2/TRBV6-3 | CASSYSTPGSPLHF | TGTGCCAGCAGTTACTCCACCCCCGGTTCACCCCTCCACTTT
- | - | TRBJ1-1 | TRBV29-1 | CSVDSAFF | TGCAGCGTTGACTCCGCTTTCTTT
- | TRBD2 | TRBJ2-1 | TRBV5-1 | CASSLDSSGRAGSYNEQFF | TGCGCCAGCAGCTTGGACTCTAGCGGGAGGGCCGGGTCCTACAATGAGCAGTTCTTC
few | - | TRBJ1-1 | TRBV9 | CASSVAGAPVGTEAFF | TGTGCCAGCAGCGTAGCTGGAGCCCCGGTGGGGACTGAAGCTTTCTTT
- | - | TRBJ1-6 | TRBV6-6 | CASRPEGTHSPLHF | TGTGCCAGCAGACCTGAGGGGACCCATTCACCCCTCCACTTT
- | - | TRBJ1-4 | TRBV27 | CASSPEQETTNEKLFF | TGTGCCAGCAGTCCCGAGCAGGAGACAACTAATGAAAAACTGTTTTTT
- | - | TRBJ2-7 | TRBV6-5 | CASRLSGPPYEQYF | TGTGCCAGCAGGCTGTCGGGTCCCCCCTACGAGCAGTACTTC
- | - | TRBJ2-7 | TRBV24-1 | CATSDLLGGGPSYEQYF | TGTGCCACCAGTGATTTGCTCGGTGGGGGGCCCTCCTACGAGCAGTACTTC
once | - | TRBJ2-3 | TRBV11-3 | CASSRGSSTDTQYF | TGTGCCAGCAGCAGGGGGAGTAGCACAGATACGCAGTATTTT
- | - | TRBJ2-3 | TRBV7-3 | CASSLRGAEDTQYF | TGTGCCAGCAGCTTACGGGGGGCTGAAGATACGCAGTATTTT
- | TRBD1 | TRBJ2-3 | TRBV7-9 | CASSPGTGGNTDTQYF | TGTGCCAGCAGCCCCGGGACAGGGGGAAACACAGATACGCAGTATTTT
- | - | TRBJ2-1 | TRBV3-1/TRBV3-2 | CASSHSRGNEQFF | TGTGCCAGCAGCCATTCCCGGGGGAATGAGCAGTTCTTC
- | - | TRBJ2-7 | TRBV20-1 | CSARDFDEQYF | TGCAGTGCTCGGGACTTTGACGAGCAGTACTTC
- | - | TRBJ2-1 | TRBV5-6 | CASSFGQGGNEQFF | TGTGCCAGCAGTTTCGGGCAGGGGGGCAATGAGCAGTTCTTC
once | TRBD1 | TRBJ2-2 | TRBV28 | CASSLSDRATGELFF | TGTGCCAGCAGTTTATCGGACAGGGCCACCGGGGAGCTGTTTTTT
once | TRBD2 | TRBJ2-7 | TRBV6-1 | CASSGRPGLVREEQYF | TGTGCCAGCAGTGGACGACCGGGACTAGTAAGAGAGGAGCAGTACTTC
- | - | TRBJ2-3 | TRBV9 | CASSVEVWGRKSTDTQYF | TGTGCCAGCAGCGTAGAGGTTTGGGGCAGGAAAAGCACAGATACGCAGTATTTT
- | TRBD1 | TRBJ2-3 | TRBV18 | CASSPLAVGTASTDTQYF | TGTGCCAGCTCACCGCTCGCCGTCGGGACAGCGAGCACAGATACGCAGTATTTT
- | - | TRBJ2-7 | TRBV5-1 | CASSPTPNLGYEQYF | TGCGCCAGCAGCCCGACTCCAAATTTAGGCTACGAGCAGTACTTC
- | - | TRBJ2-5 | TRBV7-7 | CASSPGLSQETQYF | TGTGCCAGCAGCCCTGGGCTATCCCAAGAGACCCAGTACTTC
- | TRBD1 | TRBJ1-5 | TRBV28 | CASSLPGQGPDQPQHF | TGTGCCAGCAGTTTACCGGGACAGGGACCGGATCAGCCCCAGCATTTT
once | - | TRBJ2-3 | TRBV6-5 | CASSYMTETDTQYF | TGTGCCAGCAGCTATATGACAGAAACAGATACGCAGTATTTT
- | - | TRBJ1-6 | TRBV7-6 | CASSPGQFFGSPLHF | -
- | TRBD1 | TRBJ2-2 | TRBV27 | CASTTIRQGNTGELFF | TGTGCCAGCACTACAATCCGACAGGGGAACACCGGGGAGCTGTTTTTT
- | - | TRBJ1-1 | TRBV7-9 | CATTLRESNTEAFF | TGTGCCACCACGCTCCGAGAAAGCAACACTGAAGCTTTCTTT
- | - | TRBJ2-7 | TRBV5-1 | CASSWDQSYEQYF | TGCGCCAGCAGTTGGGACCAATCCTACGAGCAGTACTTC
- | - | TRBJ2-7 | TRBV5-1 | CASSTGRHSYEQYF | TGCGCCAGCAGTACCGGCCGACACTCCTACGAGCAGTACTTC
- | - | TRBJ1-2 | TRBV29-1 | CSVDRGGGYTF | TGCAGCGTTGATCGGGGGGGTGGCTACACCTTC
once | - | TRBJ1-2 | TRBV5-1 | CASSLAMGGYTF | TGCGCCAGCAGCCTGGCGATGGGCGGCTACACCTTC
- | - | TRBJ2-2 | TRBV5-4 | CASSLEVSYRTGELFF | TGTGCCAGCAGCTTGGAGGTCAGCTACCGCACCGGGGAGCTGTTTTTT
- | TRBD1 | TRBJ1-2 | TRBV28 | CAIQGAEIANYGYTF | TGTGCCATCCAGGGGGCAGAGATAGCTAACTATGGCTACACCTTC
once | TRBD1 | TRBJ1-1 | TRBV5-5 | CASSLRTGGLNTEAFF | TGTGCCAGCAGCCTCCGGACAGGGGGGCTGAACACTGAAGCTTTCTTT
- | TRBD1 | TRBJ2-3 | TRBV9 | CASSYRGSTDTQYF | TGTGCCAGCAGCTACAGGGGAAGCACAGATACGCAGTATTTT
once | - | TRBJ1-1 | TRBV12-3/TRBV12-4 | CASSLDNTEAFF | TGTGCCAGCAGTTTAGACAACACTGAAGCTTTCTTT
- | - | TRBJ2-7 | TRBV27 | CASSFAYEQYF | TGTGCCAGCAGTTTCGCCTACGAGCAGTACTTC
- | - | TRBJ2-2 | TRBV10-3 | CAISESTLGRQTNTGELFF | TGTGCCATCAGTGAGTCGACGTTGGGGCGCCAAACAAACACCGGGGAGCTGTTTTTT
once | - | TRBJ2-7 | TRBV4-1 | CASSQGQGGRSYEQYF | TGCGCCAGCAGCCAAGGACAGGGAGGGCGCTCCTACGAGCAGTACTTC
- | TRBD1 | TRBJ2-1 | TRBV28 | CASRGQGQLEQFF | TGTGCCAGCAGAGGACAGGGTCAACTTGAGCAGTTCTTC